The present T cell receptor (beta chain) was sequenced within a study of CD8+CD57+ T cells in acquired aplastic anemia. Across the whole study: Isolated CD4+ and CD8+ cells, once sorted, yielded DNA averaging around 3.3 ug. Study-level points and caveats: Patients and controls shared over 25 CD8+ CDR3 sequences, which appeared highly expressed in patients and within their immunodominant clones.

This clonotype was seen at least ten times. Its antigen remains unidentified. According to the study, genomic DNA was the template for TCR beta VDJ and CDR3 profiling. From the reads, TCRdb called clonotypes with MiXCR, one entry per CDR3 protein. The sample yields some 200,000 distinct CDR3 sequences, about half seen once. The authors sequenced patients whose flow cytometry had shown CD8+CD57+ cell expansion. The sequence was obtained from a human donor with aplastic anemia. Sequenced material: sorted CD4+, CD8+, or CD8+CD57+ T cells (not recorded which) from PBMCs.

As DNA, the CDR3 is TGTGCTAGTGGTTTGGTAATGGGGCGGAACACTGAAGCTTTCTTT. Its translation is CASGLVMGRNTEAFF. V usage is TRBV12-5 and J usage is TRBJ1-1; D might be TRBD1 (5 bases). The length of the CDR3 is 15 residues. The V and J ends lost 0 bases and 1 base respectively, with 9 bases between them. Germline CDR1 LGHNT, CDR2 FRNRAP.